Listed below are T cell receptor beta chains from one sample, sequenced in a study of shared clonotypes between healthy human individuals. Assay: immunoSEQ multiplex PCR; the TCRdb copy retains only in-frame clones and omits some. The table records 1,100,000 or so clones, 78% of them present only once. The sequencing input was memory CD4+ T cells from PBMCs. The receptors were sampled from a man aged 18 to 29 in good health. Some clones in this sample may be carry-over from other donors' samples. The CDR3 runs from the conserved cysteine through the conserved F or W. The D gene is left open where the match is weak. Not every row has a clone size; where given, it reads once, few, many or a size class.

>TRBJ1-2|TRBV28|.|.
TGTGCCAGCAGTTCCCTCTCAGGTAGTTATGGCTACACCTTC
CASSSLSGSYGYTF
>TRBJ2-2|TRBV15|TRBD2|.
TGTGCCACCAGCAGAGGACTAGCGGGACACGGGGAGCTGTTTTTT
CATSRGLAGHGELFF
>TRBJ2-1|TRBV11-3|.|few
TGTGCCAGCAGCTTAGTTCAGGGTAAGCAGTTCTTC
CASSLVQGKQFF
>TRBJ2-5|TRBV7-2|.|.
TGTGCCAGCAGTTCTCTAGCGTTCCAAGAGACCCAGTACTTC
CASSSLAFQETQYF
>TRBJ1-6|TRBV27|.|.
TGTGCCAGCAGGCTTTCACCCCTCCACTTT
CASRLSPLHF
>TRBJ1-1|TRBV29-1|TRBD1|.
TGCAGCGTTCGGCAGGGGGTTAATGAAGCTTTCTTT
CSVRQGVNEAFF
>TRBJ2-2|TRBV11-2|TRBD1|once
TGTGCCAGCAGCTTCACGACAGGGCAGACCGGGGAGCTGTTTTTT
CASSFTTGQTGELFF
>TRBJ1-6|TRBV2|.|.
TGTGCCAGCAGCCGTCTGGACACAAATTCACCCCTCCACTTT
CASSRLDTNSPLHF
>TRBJ2-7|TRBV25-1|TRBD2|.
TGTGCCAGCAGTGAAGGAGGAGCGGGAGCGGGCGAGCAGTACTTC
CASSEGGAGAGEQYF
>TRBJ1-5|TRBV19|.|few
TGTGCCAGTAGTATAGATTTTAAGGGCCGGAGGCCTCAGCCCCAGCATTTT
CASSIDFKGRRPQPQHF
>TRBJ2-7|TRBV7-3|TRBD2|.
TGTGCCAGCAGCCGGACTAGCGGGAGTTACGAGCAGTACTTC
CASSRTSGSYEQYF
>TRBJ1-5|TRBV28|.|.
TGTGCCAGCAGTTTAGGCAATCAGCCCCAGCATTTT
CASSLGNQPQHF
>TRBJ2-3|TRBV5-1|TRBD2|few
TGCGCCAGCAGCAGGTCCACCTCTAGCGGGTGGGCAGATACGCAGTATTTT
CASSRSTSSGWADTQYF
>TRBJ1-1|TRBV5-1|.|.
TGCGCCAGCAGCTTGGAGGGGGTGGGAACTGAAGCTTTCTTT
CASSLEGVGTEAFF
>TRBJ1-1|TRBV29-1|.|many
TGCAGCGTTGGACCGGGGTGGGGAATGAACACTGAAGCTTTCTTT
CSVGPGWGMNTEAFF
>TRBJ2-3|TRBV4-1|TRBD2|.
TGCGCCAGCAGCTCCAGCGGGAGGGCAGATACGCAGTATTTT
CASSSSGRADTQYF
>TRBJ1-1|TRBV7-3|.|once
TGTGCCAGCAGCTTATTATTAGGCCGTGAAGCTTTCTTT
CASSLLLGREAFF
>TRBJ1-1|TRBV2|.|.
TGTGCCAGCAGAAAGGGGGGGGCGAACACTGAAGCTTTCTTT
CASRKGGANTEAFF
>TRBJ1-5|TRBV19|.|few
TGTGCCAGTAGTATAGACAGGGTCGGCCAGCCCCAGCATTTT
CASSIDRVGQPQHF
>TRBJ2-1|TRBV10-3|.|.
TGTGCCATCGGACGCCTCAAATACGATGAGCAGTTCTTC
CAIGRLKYDEQFF
>TRBJ2-3|TRBV19|.|.
TGTGCCAGTACCGGGGCCGCAGATACGCAGTATTTT
CASTGAADTQYF
>TRBJ2-4|TRBV5-1|TRBD1|.
TGCGCCAGCAGCTCCCCCCAGGGGGAGAGAGCCAAAAACATTCAGTACTTC
CASSSPQGERAKNIQYF
>TRBJ1-2|TRBV5-4|.|few
TGTGCCAGCAGCACCAGCAGGGGACTGGCCTATGGCTACACCTTC
CASSTSRGLAYGYTF
>TRBJ1-2|TRBV9|TRBD1|once
TGTGCCAGCAGCGTAGCTGAGGGAAGTCAGGGGGATGGCTACACCTTC
CASSVAEGSQGDGYTF
>TRBJ1-1|TRBV7-2|.|once
TGTGCCAGCAGCTTAGACGGGCTCACTGAAGCTTTCTTT
CASSLDGLTEAFF
>TRBJ2-1|TRBV7-2|TRBD2|.
TGTGCCAGCAGCTTAGGGTCTAGCGGGACTTACAATGAGCAGTTCTTC
CASSLGSSGTYNEQFF
>TRBJ2-7|TRBV28|TRBD2|once
TGTGCCAGCAGTTTCTTTGTTAGCGGGAATACCTACGAGCAGTACTTC
CASSFFVSGNTYEQYF
>TRBJ2-6|TRBV2|.|.
TGTGCCAGCAGAGACGGGACTCCGGCCAACTTACGGACTTTC
CASRDGTPANLRTF
>TRBJ1-1|TRBV6-5|.|.
TGTGCCAGCAGATTCCAGCGGGTCACTGAAGCTTTCTTT
CASRFQRVTEAFF